The rows below give T cell receptor beta chains drawn from one sample of a study of blood T cell repertoires in COVID-19. Data came from immunoSEQ multiplex PCR; TCRdb stores just in-frame clones and leaves some out. The table lists about 74,000 clones, roughly 88% of them singletons. Sequenced: peripheral blood. The receptors originated from a woman aged 80 or over with active or convalescent COVID-19. The CDR3 runs from the conserved cysteine through the conserved F or W. The D gene is left open where the match is weak. Clone size is shown for a subset of rows, as once, few, many or a class of expanded clone.

.	.	TRBV19	TRBJ2-7	CASSIVSAGADEQYF	TGTGCCAGTAGTATCGTGTCGGCAGGGGCCGACGAGCAGTACTTC
TRBD2	.	TRBV18	TRBJ2-7	CASSPAWAGGAGEQYF	TGTGCCAGCTCACCGGCTTGGGCGGGAGGCGCAGGGGAGCAGTACTTC
.	.	TRBV11-2	TRBJ1-2	CASSFRSYGYTF	TGTGCCAGCAGCTTCCGTTCCTATGGCTACACCTTC
TRBD1	.	TRBV18	TRBJ2-2	CASSLDRGPGELFF	TGTGCCAGCTCCCTTGACAGGGGGCCCGGGGAGCTGTTTTTT
.	.	TRBV5-8	TRBJ2-1	CASSSGAYLADIYNEQFF	TGTGCCAGCAGCTCGGGGGCCTATCTAGCGGATATCTACAATGAGCAGTTCTTC
TRBD2	few	TRBV6-6	TRBJ2-1	CASSYRDYEGYNEQFF	TGTGCCAGCAGTTATAGGGACTACGAGGGATACAATGAGCAGTTCTTC
.	.	TRBV5-6	TRBJ1-5	CASSRTVNQPQHF	TGTGCCAGCAGCCGGACTGTGAACCAACCCCAGCATTTT
.	.	TRBV11-2	TRBJ1-1	CASSPPGIGTEAFF	TGTGCCAGCAGCCCGCCGGGAATTGGGACTGAAGCTTTCTTT
.	.	TRBV19	TRBJ1-1	CASSIGGGLTEAFF	TGTGCCAGTAGTATAGGGGGGGGGCTCACTGAAGCTTTCTTT
.	.	TRBV7-9	TRBJ1-1	CASSRGGTEAFF	TGTGCCAGCAGCCGGGGGGGCACTGAAGCTTTCTTT
TRBD1	once	TRBV7-2	TRBJ1-1	CASSYRGPEAFF	TGTGCCAGCAGCTACAGGGGGCCTGAAGCTTTCTTT
.	.	TRBV5-6	TRBJ2-3	CASSLGPPGRIDTQYF	TGTGCCAGCAGCTTGGGACCCCCGGGAAGGATAGATACGCAGTATTTT
TRBD2	.	TRBV7-2	TRBJ2-5	CASTPPAGDQETQYF	TGTGCCAGCACCCCGCCCGCGGGGGACCAAGAGACCCAGTACTTC
TRBD2	.	TRBV5-4	TRBJ2-2	CASSIGGAGAGELFF	TGTGCCAGCAGCATCGGGGGTGCGGGGGCCGGGGAGCTGTTTTTT
.	few	TRBV6-5	TRBJ2-2	CASNTNTGELFF	TGTGCCAGCAACACGAACACCGGGGAGCTGTTTTTT
.	.	TRBV19	TRBJ2-2	CASSIRQGGRTGELFF	TGTGCCAGTAGTATAAGGCAGGGTGGGAGGACCGGGGAGCTGTTTTTT
TRBD1	.	TRBV6-5	TRBJ1-1	CASNYRGQTEAFF	TGTGCCAGCAACTACAGGGGGCAGACTGAAGCTTTCTTT
.	.	TRBV6-1	TRBJ1-2	CASTLRGLTNYGYTF	TGTGCCAGCACCCTAAGAGGGTTAACGAACTATGGCTACACCTTC
.	.	TRBV5-4	TRBJ1-6	CASSWASSYNSPLHF	TGTGCCAGCAGCTGGGCGAGCTCCTATAATTCACCCCTCCACTTT
TRBD2	.	TRBV15	TRBJ2-7	CATSRVKRGDPRLYEQYF	TGTGCCACCAGCAGAGTTAAGCGGGGGGACCCTCGTCTCTACGAGCAGTACTTC
.	.	TRBV7-9	TRBJ1-2	CASSLDAGRVYGYTF	TGTGCCAGCAGCTTAGACGCGGGGCGAGTTTATGGCTACACCTTC
.	.	TRBV10-3	TRBJ2-1	CAISEGRTKRTEQFF	TGTGCCATCAGTGAGGGAAGGACAAAACGTACCGAGCAGTTCTTC
TRBD1	.	TRBV12-3/TRBV12-4	TRBJ1-1	CASSWGDREAFF	TGTGCCAGCAGTTGGGGGGACAGAGAAGCTTTCTTT
.	.	TRBV7-2	TRBJ1-1	CASSQVQGRNTEAFF	TGTGCCAGCAGCCAGGTGCAGGGGAGGAACACTGAAGCTTTCTTT
.	few	TRBV11-3	TRBJ2-5	CASSPGGSGPQETQYF	TGTGCCAGCAGCCCCGGGGGTAGCGGACCACAAGAGACCCAGTACTTC
TRBD2	once	TRBV6-1	TRBJ2-7	CASSDPLGRGVEQYF	TGTGCCAGCAGTGACCCCCTCGGGAGGGGGGTCGAGCAGTACTTC
.	.	TRBV2	TRBJ2-1	CASSEADSANEQFF	TGTGCCAGCAGTGAAGCTGATAGCGCCAATGAGCAGTTCTTC
.	.	TRBV5-1	TRBJ2-7	CASRPGGSNEQYF	TGCGCCAGCAGGCCTGGGGGGTCCAACGAGCAGTACTTC